The source of this T cell receptor (beta chain) is a study of T cells in Graves' hyperthyroidism and ophthalmopathy. Study at large: Peripheral blood samples were taken at initial diagnosis, prior to any treatment.

The source material, RNA transcripts, was used to amplify TCR beta CDR3 regions. Initially, a first-round RT-PCR of the TCR CDR3 employed the HTBI primer set. TCRdb re-analysed the multiplex PCR reads in MiXCR, keeping a single row per CDR3 protein. The data contain over 550,000 distinct CDR3 sequences, around 17% of them seen just once; the ten biggest clones take up approximately 18%. Graves' hyperthyroidism is called stable when ophthalmopathy does not progress within 18 months. Researchers barred patients who had uncontrolled infection, other autoimmune disease, pregnancy or lactation. Material: blood. The source of this sequence is a woman aged 18-29 years with Graves' hyperthyroidism.

The CDR3 sequence is CASGPNYNEQFF. The CDR3 DNA sequence: TGTGCCAGCGGCCCCAACTACAATGAGCAGTTCTTC. The V gene is TRBV3-1, the J gene TRBJ2-1; no reliable D call. This CDR3 has 12 amino acids. V was shortened by 8 bases and J by 3 bases, with 8 bases between the two germline ends. Germline V gene lookup returns CDR1 LGHDT and CDR2 YNNKEL (reference sequence).